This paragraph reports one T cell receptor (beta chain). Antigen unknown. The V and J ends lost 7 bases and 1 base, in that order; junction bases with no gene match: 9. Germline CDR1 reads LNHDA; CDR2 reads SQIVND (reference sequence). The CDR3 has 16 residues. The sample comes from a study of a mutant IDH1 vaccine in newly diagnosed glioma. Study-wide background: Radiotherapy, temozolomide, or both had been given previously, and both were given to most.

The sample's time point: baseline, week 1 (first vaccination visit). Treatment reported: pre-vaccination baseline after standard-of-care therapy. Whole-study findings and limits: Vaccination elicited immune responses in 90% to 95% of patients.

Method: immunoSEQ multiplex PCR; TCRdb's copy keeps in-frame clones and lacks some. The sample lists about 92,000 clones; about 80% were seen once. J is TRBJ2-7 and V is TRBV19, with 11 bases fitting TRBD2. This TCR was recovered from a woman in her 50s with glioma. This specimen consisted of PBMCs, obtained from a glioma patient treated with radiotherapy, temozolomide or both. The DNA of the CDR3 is TGTGCCAGTAATCGCATAGCGGGGGGGATTTCCTACGAGCAGTACTTC. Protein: CASNRIAGGISYEQYF.